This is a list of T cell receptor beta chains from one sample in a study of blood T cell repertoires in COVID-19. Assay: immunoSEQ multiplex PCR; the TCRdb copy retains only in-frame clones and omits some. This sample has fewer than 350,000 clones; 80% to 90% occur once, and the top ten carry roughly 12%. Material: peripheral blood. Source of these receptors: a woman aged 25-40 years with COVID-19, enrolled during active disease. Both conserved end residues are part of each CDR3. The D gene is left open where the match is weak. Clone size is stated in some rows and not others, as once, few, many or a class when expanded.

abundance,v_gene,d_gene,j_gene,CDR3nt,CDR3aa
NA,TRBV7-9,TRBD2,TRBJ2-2,TGTGCCAGCAGCCCAGGGACTAGCGGGGGGGCGTGGACCGGGGAGCTGTTTTTT,CASSPGTSGGAWTGELFF
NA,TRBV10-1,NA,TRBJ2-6,TGCGCCATCAGGGGGGGTCGAGGCTCTGGGGCCAACGTCCTGACTTTC,CAIRGGRGSGANVLTF
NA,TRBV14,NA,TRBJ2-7,TGTGCCAGCAGCCAACGGACAGTCTACGAGCAGTACTTC,CASSQRTVYEQYF
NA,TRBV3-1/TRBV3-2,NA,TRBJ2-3,TGTGCCAGCAGCCAAGATCTGGGGCTCGCAGATACGCAGTATTTT,CASSQDLGLADTQYF
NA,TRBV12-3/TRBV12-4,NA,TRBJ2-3,TGTGCCAGCAGCCCCAGGGGAACAGATACGCAGTATTTT,CASSPRGTDTQYF
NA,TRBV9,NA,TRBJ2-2,TGTGCCAGCAGCCCCTTACAGGGGAACACCGGGGAGCTGTTTTTT,CASSPLQGNTGELFF
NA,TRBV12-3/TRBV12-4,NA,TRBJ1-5,TGTGCCAGCACCCAAGGGGCAGAACAGCCCCAGCATTTT,CASTQGAEQPQHF
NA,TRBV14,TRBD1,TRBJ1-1,TGTGCCAGCAGCGCAAAGGGACAGGGGGTGAGGAACACTGAAGCTTTCTTT,CASSAKGQGVRNTEAFF
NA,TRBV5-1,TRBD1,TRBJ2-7,TGCGCCAGCAGCGAGGGACAGGGTATCCACGAGCAGTACTTC,CASSEGQGIHEQYF
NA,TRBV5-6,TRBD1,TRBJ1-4,TGTGCCAGCAGTAGGACAGGGGGAAATGAAAAACTGTTTTTT,CASSRTGGNEKLFF
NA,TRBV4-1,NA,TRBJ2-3,TGCGCCAGCAGCCCGGAAGGCAGGATCACAGATACGCAGTATTTT,CASSPEGRITDTQYF
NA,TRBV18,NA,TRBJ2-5,TGTGCCAGCTCACCTTCACACAGCCAAGAGACCCAGTACTTC,CASSPSHSQETQYF
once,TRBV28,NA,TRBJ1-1,TGTGCCAGCAGTTGGGAGGTTAGGGGAGCTTTCTTT,CASSWEVRGAFF
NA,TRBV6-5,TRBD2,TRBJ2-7,TGTGCCAGCACCCTAACGGGCGGGGGACCCTACGAGCAGTACTTC,CASTLTGGGPYEQYF